What follows are 15 T cell receptor beta chains derived from one specimen sequenced in a study of T cell responses to AZD1222 COVID-19 vaccine. TCRdb's copy holds only in-frame clones and misses some; the assay was immunoSEQ multiplex PCR. Of around 150,000 clones in the sample, approximately 90% were seen once. The sample was peripheral blood, taken on day 0 of AZD1222 vaccination. Receptor source: an adult in good health.

CDR3 amino acids: CASTPYGVSYGYTF. CDR3 DNA: TGTGCCAGCACTCCCTATGGCGTAAGCTATGGCTACACCTTC. The chain uses TRBV5-5 and TRBJ1-2; no firm D call. CDR1 and CDR2 from the germline V gene are SGHKS and YYEKEE (reference sequence). This CDR3 comprises 14 residues. V lost 6 bases and J 4 bases, leaving 16 bases between the germline ends.

The chain couples TRBV5-1 to TRBJ1-1; no clear D. The CDR3 contains 11 residues. V was pared by 0 bases and J by 4 bases, with 1 base between. CDR1 is SGHRS and CDR2 is YFSETQ in the germline V gene. CDR3 amino acids: CASSLATEAFF. The CDR3, as DNA: TGCGCCAGCAGCTTGGCCACTGAAGCTTTCTTT.

The rearrangement links TRBV28 to TRBJ1-5, with a possible D match to TRBD1 (6 bases). V lost 2 bases, J lost 7 bases, and 12 bases lay in between. Germline CDR1 MDHEN, CDR2 SYDVKM. The CDR3 loop spans 14 amino acids. Written as DNA, the CDR3 is TGTGCCAGCAGTTTAGGGGGGGCAGGCCAGCCCCAGCATTTT. This sequence encodes CASSLGGAGQPQHF.

A word on this clone: A much larger clone lies a single base off, so this may be a read error. The gene calls are TRBV5-5 and TRBJ2-2; D gene ambiguous. This CDR3 comprises 12 residues. CDR1 is SGHKS, CDR2 YYEKEE, per germline (reference sequence). Trimming took off 3 bases at V and 0 bases at J, with 0 bases between the two ends. CDR3 loop: CASSSNTGELFF. The CDR3 nucleotides read TGTGCCAGCAGCTCGAACACCGGGGAGCTGTTTTTT.

The chain carries TRBV28 and TRBJ1-5; TRBD1 might be the D (5 bases). The germline V and J ends were trimmed by 5 bases and 3 bases, with 14 bases remaining between them. Looked up from germline, CDR1 is MDHEN and CDR2 is SYDVKM. The CDR3 runs 15 residues. Written as DNA, the CDR3 is TGTGCCAGCAGTCCTCCGGGGGGGAACAATCAGCCCCAGCATTTT. Amino acids: CASSPPGGNNQPQHF.

The CDR3 region is CASKTGAGAFF. The DNA for the CDR3 is TGTGCCAGTAAGACAGGGGCCGGAGCTTTCTTT. The chain is built from TRBV19 and TRBJ1-1; 8 nucleotides align to TRBD1. CDR3 length: 11 amino acids. CDR1 and CDR2 (germline): LNHDA, SQIVND (reference sequence). V shed 7 bases, J shed 10 bases, and the junction held 5 bases outside the gene matches.

This chain links TRBV27 with TRBJ1-1; no reliable D call. Germline lookup yields CDR1 MNHEY and CDR2 SMNVEV (reference sequence). The V and J ends lost 6 bases and 5 bases respectively, with 13 bases between them. This CDR3 has 13 residues. Here the CDR3 reads CASREERDTEAFF. Written as DNA, the CDR3 is TGTGCCAGCAGGGAGGAGAGGGATACTGAAGCTTTCTTT.

The V and J genes are TRBV3-1 (or the pseudogene TRBV3-2) and TRBJ1-5; unclear D gene. Germline assignment: CDR1 LGHDT and CDR2 YNNKEL (reference sequence). Deletions cut 5 bases from V and 2 bases from J, with 7 bases between. The CDR3 runs to 13 residues. CDR3 in DNA: TGTGCCAGCAGCAAAAGGGGCAATCAGCCCCAGCATTTT. Encoded protein: CASSKRGNQPQHF.

The chain employs TRBV19 and TRBJ2-3; D is uncertain. V lost 2 bases to trimming and J lost 1 base, with 4 bases between them. The germline V gene has CDR1 LNHDA and CDR2 SQIVND (reference sequence). The CDR3 extends over 13 amino acids. The CDR3 region is CASSITGTDTQYF. The CDR3 DNA reads as TGTGCCAGTAGTATAACAGGCACAGATACGCAGTATTTT.

The genes are TRBV18 and TRBJ1-1; 7 nucleotides align to TRBD1. CDR1 and CDR2 from the germline V gene are KGHSH and LQKENI. After removal of 4 bases from V and 6 bases from J, the junction contained 8 bases not matched to a gene. This CDR3 spans 14 amino acids. The CDR3 spells CASSRQQGPPEAFF. The CDR3 coding sequence is TGTGCCAGCTCACGACAACAGGGGCCCCCTGAAGCTTTCTTT. Using reference TRBV18 and TRBJ1-1 for the parts outside the CDR3, the full variable domain is NAGVMQNPRHLVRRRGQEARLRCSPMKGHSHVYWYRQLPEEGLKFMVYLQKENIIDESGMPKERFSAEFPKEGPSILRIQQVVRGDSAAYFCASSRQQGPPEAFFGQGTRLTVV.

Here the CDR3 reads CASSPSGGATNEKLFF. The CDR3 bases are TGTGCCAGCAGTCCCTCTGGAGGGGCAACTAATGAAAAACTGTTTTTT. This chain uses TRBV9 with TRBJ1-4; a weak D match, TRBD1 (5 bases). The CDR3 runs 16 residues. From germline, CDR1 is SGDLS and CDR2 YYNGEE. V lost 5 bases to trimming and J lost 0 bases, with 14 bases between them.

The chain uses TRBV4-2 and TRBJ1-6, with TRBD1 as a possible D gene (5 bases). Trimming took 1 base from V and 10 from J, leaving 14 bases between them. The CDR3 runs 15 residues. CDR1 LGHNA and CDR2 YNFKEQ come from the germline V gene. In DNA, the CDR3 is TGTGCCAGCAGCCAAGCATTAGGGGCAGACTCACCCCTCCACTTT. It encodes CASSQALGADSPLHF.

The chain is built from TRBV19 and TRBJ2-1; TRBD1 is a possible D gene (5 bases). V was pared by 7 bases and J by 0 bases, with 13 bases between. The CDR3 contains 15 residues. Germline CDR1 and CDR2: LNHDA and SQIVND (reference sequence). CDR3 region: CASKKGRGSYNEQFF. CDR3 DNA sequence: TGTGCCAGTAAAAAGGGGCGCGGCTCCTACAATGAGCAGTTCTTC.

The V call is TRBV9, the J call TRBJ1-2; D gene unclear. V was shortened by 6 bases and J by 8 bases, with 11 bases between the two germline ends. The CDR3 runs to 11 residues. CDR1 SGDLS and CDR2 YYNGEE come from the germline V gene. CDR3 amino acids: CASTENEGYTF. The CDR3, as DNA: TGTGCCAGCACCGAGAATGAAGGCTACACCTTC.

V and J are TRBV5-4 and TRBJ2-1; TRBD1 aligns across 8 bases. V shed 4 bases, J shed 2 bases, and the junction held 5 bases outside the gene matches. In germline, CDR1 is SGHNT, CDR2 YYREEE (reference sequence). The CDR3 runs to 15 residues. The CDR3 is CASSPTGGTYNEQFF. The CDR3 bases are TGTGCCAGCAGCCCCACAGGGGGGACCTACAATGAGCAGTTCTTC.